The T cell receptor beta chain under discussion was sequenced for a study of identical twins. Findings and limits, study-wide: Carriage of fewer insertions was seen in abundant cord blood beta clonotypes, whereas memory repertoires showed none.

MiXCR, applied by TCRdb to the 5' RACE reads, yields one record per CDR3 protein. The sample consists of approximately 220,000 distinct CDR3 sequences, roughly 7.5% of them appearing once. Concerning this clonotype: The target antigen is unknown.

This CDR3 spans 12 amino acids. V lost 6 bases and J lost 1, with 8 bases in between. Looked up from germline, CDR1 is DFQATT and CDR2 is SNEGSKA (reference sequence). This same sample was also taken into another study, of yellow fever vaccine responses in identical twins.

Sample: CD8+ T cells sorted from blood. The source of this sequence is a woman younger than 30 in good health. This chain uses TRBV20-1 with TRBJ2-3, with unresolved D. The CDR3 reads CSATQGTDTQYF. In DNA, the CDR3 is TGCAGTGCAACTCAGGGCACAGATACGCAGTATTTT.